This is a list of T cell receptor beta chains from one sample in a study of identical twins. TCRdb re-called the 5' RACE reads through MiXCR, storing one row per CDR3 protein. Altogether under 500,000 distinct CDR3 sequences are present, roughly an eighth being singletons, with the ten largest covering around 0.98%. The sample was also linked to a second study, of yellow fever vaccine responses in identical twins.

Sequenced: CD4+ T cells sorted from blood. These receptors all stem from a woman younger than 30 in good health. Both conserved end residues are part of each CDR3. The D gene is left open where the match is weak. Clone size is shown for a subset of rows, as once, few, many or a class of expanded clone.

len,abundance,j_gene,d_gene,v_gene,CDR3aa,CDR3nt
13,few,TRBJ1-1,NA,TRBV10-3,CAIRFGGDTEAFF,TGTGCCATCAGATTTGGGGGAGACACTGAAGCTTTCTTT
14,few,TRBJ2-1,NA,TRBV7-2,CASSLAGEYNEQFF,TGTGCCAGCAGCTTAGCCGGGGAATACAATGAGCAGTTCTTC
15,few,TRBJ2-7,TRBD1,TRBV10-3,CAISWGDRRDYEQYF,TGTGCCATCAGTTGGGGGGACAGGAGAGACTACGAGCAGTACTTC
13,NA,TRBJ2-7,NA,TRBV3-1,CASRQGFFYEQYF,TGTGCCAGCAGACAGGGTTTTTTCTACGAGCAGTACTTC
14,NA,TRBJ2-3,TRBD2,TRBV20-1,CSALRGGTTDTQYF,TGCAGTGCACTACGGGGGGGCACCACAGATACGCAGTATTTT
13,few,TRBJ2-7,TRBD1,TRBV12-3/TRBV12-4,CATSTGALGEQYF,TGTGCCACTTCGACAGGGGCCCTCGGCGAGCAGTACTTC
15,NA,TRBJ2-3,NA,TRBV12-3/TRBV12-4,CASSFRGTGTDTQYF,TGTGCCAGCAGTTTCCGGGGGACTGGCACAGATACGCAGTATTTT
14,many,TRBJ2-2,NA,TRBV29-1,CSVAYTSNTGELFF,TGCAGCGTTGCTTACACGTCGAACACCGGGGAGCTGTTTTTT
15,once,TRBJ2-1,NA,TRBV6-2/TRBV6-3,CASSSGTAGNDEQFF,TGTGCCAGCAGTTCCGGGACGGCCGGGAACGATGAGCAGTTCTTC
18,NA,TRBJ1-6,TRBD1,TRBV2,CASSASTRGQAKNSPLHF,TGTGCCAGCAGTGCTAGCACGAGAGGACAGGCTAAAAATTCACCCCTCCACTTT
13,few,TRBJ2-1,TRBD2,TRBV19,CASSIVSSGSIFF,TGTGCCAGTAGTATAGTGAGTAGCGGGAGCATTTTCTTC